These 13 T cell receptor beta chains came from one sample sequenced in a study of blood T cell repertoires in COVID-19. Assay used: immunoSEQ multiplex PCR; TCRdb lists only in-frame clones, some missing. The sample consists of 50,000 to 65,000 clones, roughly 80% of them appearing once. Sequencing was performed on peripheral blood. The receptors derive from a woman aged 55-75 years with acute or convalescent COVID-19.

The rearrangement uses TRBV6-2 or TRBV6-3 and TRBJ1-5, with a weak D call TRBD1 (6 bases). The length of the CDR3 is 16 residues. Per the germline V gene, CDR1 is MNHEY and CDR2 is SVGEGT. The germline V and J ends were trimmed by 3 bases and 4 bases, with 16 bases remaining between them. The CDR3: CASSYGQGIGNQPQHF. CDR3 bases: TGTGCCAGCAGTTATGGGCAGGGGATCGGGAATCAGCCCCAGCATTTT.

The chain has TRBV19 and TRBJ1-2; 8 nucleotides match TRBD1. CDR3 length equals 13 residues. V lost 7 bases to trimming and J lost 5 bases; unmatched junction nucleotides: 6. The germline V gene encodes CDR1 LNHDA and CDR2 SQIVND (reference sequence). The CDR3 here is CASTPGQGYGYTF. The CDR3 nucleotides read TGTGCCAGTACCCCAGGACAGGGATATGGCTACACCTTC.

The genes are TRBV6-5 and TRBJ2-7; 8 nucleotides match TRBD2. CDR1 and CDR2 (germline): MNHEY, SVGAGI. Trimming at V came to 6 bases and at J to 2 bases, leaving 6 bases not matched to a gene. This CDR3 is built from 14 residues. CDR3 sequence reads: CASSVRGEAYEQYF. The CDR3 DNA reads TGTGCCAGCAGCGTGCGGGGGGAAGCCTACGAGCAGTACTTC.

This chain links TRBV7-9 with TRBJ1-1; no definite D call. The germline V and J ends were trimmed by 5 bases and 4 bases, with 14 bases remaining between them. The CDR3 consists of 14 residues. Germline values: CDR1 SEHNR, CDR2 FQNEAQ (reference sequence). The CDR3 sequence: CASSTPPGVTEAFF. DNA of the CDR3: TGTGCCAGCAGCACACCTCCCGGGGTCACTGAAGCTTTCTTT.

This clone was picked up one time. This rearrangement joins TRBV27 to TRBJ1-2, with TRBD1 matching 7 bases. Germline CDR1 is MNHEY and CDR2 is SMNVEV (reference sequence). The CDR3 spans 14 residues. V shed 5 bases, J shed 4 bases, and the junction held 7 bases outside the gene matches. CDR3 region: CASSPTGATYGYTF. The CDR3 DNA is TGTGCCAGCAGTCCAACAGGGGCGACCTATGGCTACACCTTC.

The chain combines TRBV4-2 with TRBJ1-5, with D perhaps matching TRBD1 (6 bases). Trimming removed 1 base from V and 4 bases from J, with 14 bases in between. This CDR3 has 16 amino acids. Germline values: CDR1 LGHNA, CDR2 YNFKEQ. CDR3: CASSQGRAGENQPQHF. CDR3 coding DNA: TGTGCCAGCAGCCAAGGCCGGGCAGGGGAAAATCAGCCCCAGCATTTT.

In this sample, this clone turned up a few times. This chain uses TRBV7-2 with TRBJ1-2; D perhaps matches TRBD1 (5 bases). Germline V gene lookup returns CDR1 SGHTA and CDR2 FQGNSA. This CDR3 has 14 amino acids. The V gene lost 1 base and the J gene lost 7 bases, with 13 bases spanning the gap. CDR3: CASSLVGGTRGYTF. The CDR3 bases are TGTGCCAGCAGCTTAGTGGGAGGGACTCGTGGCTACACCTTC.

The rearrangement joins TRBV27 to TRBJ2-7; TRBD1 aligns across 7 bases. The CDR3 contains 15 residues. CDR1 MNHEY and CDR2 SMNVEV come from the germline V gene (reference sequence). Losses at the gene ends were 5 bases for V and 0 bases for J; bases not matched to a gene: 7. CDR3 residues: CASSPGQVSSYEQYF. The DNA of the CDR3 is TGTGCCAGCAGTCCTGGACAGGTGAGCTCCTACGAGCAGTACTTC.

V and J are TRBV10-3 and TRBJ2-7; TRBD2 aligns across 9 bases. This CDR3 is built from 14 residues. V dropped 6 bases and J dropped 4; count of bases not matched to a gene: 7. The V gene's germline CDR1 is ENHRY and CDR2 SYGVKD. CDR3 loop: CAIRPASGTYEQYF. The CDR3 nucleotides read TGTGCCATCAGACCCGCTAGCGGGACTTACGAGCAGTACTTC.

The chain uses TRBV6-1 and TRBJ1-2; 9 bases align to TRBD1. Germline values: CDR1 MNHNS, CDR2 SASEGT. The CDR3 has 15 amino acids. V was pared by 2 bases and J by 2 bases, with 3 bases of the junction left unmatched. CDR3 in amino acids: CASSEWGTGNYGYTF. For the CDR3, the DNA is TGTGCCAGCAGTGAATGGGGGACAGGGAACTATGGCTACACCTTC.

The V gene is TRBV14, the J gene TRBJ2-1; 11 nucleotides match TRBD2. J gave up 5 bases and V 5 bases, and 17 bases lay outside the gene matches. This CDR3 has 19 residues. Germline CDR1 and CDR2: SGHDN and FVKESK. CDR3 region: CASSSLPLAGGPLDNEQFF. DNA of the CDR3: TGTGCCAGCAGCTCCCTTCCCCTAGCGGGAGGTCCCCTCGACAATGAGCAGTTCTTC.

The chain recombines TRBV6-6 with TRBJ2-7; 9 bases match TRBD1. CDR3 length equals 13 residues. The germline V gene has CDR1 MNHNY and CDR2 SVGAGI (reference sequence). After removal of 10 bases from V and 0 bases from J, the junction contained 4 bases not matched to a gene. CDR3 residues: CATRTGASYEQYF. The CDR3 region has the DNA TGTGCCACCAGGACAGGGGCCTCCTACGAGCAGTACTTC.

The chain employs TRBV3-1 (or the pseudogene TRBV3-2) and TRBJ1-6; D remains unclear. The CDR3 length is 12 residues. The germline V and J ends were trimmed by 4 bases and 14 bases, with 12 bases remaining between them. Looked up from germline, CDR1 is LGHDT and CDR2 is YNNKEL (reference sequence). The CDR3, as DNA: TGTGCCAGCAGCCCCTCGCAACGGGCCCTCCACTTT. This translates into CASSPSQRALHF.